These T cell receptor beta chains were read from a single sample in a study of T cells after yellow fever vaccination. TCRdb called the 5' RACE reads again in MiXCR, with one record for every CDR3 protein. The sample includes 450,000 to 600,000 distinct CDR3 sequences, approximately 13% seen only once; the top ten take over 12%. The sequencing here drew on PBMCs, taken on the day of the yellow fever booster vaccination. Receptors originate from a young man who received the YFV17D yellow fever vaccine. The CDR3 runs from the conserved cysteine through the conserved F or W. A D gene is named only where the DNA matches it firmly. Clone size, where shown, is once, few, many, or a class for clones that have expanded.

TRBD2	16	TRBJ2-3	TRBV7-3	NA	TGTGCCAGCAGCACGGGACTAGCGGGAGTTACAGATACGCAGTATTTT	CASSTGLAGVTDTQYF
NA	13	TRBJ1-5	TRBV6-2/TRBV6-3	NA	TGTGCCAGCACCCAGGGGCTGGGACAGCCCCAGCATTTT	CASTQGLGQPQHF
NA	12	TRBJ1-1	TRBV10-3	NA	TGTGCCATCAGTGAGTCACAGGCTGAAGCTTTCTTT	CAISESQAEAFF
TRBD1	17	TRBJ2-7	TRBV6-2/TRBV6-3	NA	TGTGCCAGCAGTTACTCGTTCCGGACAGGGGTATTCTACGAGCAGTACTTC	CASSYSFRTGVFYEQYF
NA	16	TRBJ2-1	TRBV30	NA	TGTGCCTGGAGTGATTTCGGAGGGGCCCTCTACAATGAGCAGTTCTTC	CAWSDFGGALYNEQFF
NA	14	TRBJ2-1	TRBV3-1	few	TGTGCCAGCAGCCTCTCGGCGGCCACTAATGAGCAGTTCTTC	CASSLSAATNEQFF
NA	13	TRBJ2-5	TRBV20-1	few	TGCAGTGCTCCCCCGGGGTTCAAAGAGACCCAGTACTTC	CSAPPGFKETQYF
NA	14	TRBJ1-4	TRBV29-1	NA	TGCAGCGCCAGGGACTTATGGGATAATGAAAAACTGTTTTTT	CSARDLWDNEKLFF
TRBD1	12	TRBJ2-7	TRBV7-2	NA	TGTGCCAGCGGACAGGGTCAGGGCGAGCAGTACTTC	CASGQGQGEQYF
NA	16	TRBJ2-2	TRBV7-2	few	TGTGCCAGCAGCGTACCCTTGTGGGGCCTCACCGGGGAGCTGTTTTTT	CASSVPLWGLTGELFF
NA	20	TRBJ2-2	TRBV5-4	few	TGTGCCAGCAGCTTGTTACTAGCCCCCGTGGGCTACAGGAGAACCGGGGAGCTGTTTTTT	CASSLLLAPVGYRRTGELFF
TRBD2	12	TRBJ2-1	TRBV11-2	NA	TGTGCCAGCAGCTTTACCGAGCGGGATCAGTTCTTC	CASSFTERDQFF
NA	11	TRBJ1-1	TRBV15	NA	TGTGCCACCAGAGAAGGCACTGAAGCTTTCTTT	CATREGTEAFF
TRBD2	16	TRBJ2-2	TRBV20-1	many	TGCAGTGCGCCCATAGCGGGAGGTAGTCGCGCCGGGGAGCTGTTTTTT	CSAPIAGGSRAGELFF
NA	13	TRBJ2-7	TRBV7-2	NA	TGTGCCAGCAGCTTGTTACGAGGGCATGAGCAGTACTTC	CASSLLRGHEQYF
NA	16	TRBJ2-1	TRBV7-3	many	TGTGCCAGCAGCAAAACCGGGACTTACGGGAACAATGAGCAGTTCTTC	CASSKTGTYGNNEQFF
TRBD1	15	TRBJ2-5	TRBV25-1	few	TGTGCCAGCAGCGACAGGGGGAGAGTAAGGGAGACCCAGTACTTC	CASSDRGRVRETQYF
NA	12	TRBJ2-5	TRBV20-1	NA	TGCAGTGGAACGCTAGGGGTGGAGACCCAGTACTTC	CSGTLGVETQYF
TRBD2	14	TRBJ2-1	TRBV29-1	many	TGCAGCGTTGAGGGGCTAGCGGGAATAAATGAGCAGTTCTTC	CSVEGLAGINEQFF
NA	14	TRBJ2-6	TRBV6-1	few	TGTGCCAGCAGGACTGGCTCTGGGGCCAACGTCCTGACTTTC	CASRTGSGANVLTF
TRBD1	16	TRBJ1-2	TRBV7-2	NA	TGTGCCAGCAGCTTAGACGGGACAGGGTTAGGGTATGGCTACACCTTC	CASSLDGTGLGYGYTF
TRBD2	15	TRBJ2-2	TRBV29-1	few	TGCAGCGTTGAAGTAGGGACTAGCGGAACCGGGGAGCTGTTTTTT	CSVEVGTSGTGELFF
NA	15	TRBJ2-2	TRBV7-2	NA	TGTGCCAGCAGCCCCGAACGGCTAAACACCGGGGAGCTGTTTTTT	CASSPERLNTGELFF
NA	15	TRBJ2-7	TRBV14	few	TGTGCCAGCAGCCAAGGGGGACTGCACTCCTACGAGCAGTACTTC	CASSQGGLHSYEQYF
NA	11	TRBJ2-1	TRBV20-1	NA	TGCAGTGCTGTCTACTACAATGAGCAGTTCTTC	CSAVYYNEQFF
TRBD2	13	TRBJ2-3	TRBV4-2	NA	TGTGCCAGCACTGAACTAGCGGGAGCTACGCAGTATTTT	CASTELAGATQYF
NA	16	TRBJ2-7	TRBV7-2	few	TGTGCCAGCAGCTTAGAAACAGCCCGATACTCCTACGAGCAGTACTTC	CASSLETARYSYEQYF
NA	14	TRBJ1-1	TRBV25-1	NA	TGTGCCAGCAGTGAATTCGGAACAGCCACTGAAGCTTTCTTT	CASSEFGTATEAFF
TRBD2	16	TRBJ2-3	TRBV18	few	TGTGCCAGCTCACCCATAGCGGGCCGTAGCACAGATACGCAGTATTTT	CASSPIAGRSTDTQYF